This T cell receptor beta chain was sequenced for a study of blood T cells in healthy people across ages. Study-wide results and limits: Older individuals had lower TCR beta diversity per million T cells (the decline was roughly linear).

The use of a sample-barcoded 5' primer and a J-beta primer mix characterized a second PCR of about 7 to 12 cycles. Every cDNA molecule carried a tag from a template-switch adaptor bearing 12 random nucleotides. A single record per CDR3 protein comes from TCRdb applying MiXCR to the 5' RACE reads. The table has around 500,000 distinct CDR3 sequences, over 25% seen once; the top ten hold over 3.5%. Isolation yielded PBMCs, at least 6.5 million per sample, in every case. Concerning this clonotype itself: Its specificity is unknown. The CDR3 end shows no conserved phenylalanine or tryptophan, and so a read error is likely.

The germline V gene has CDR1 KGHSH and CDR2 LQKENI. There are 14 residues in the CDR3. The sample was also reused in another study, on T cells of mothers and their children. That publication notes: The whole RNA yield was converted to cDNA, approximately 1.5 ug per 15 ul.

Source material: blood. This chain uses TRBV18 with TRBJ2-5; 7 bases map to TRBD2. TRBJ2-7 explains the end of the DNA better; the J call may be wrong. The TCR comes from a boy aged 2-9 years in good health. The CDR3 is CASSPTGTTDEQYL. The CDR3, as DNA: TGTGCCAGCTCACCAACCGGGACTACCGACGAGCAGTACTTG.